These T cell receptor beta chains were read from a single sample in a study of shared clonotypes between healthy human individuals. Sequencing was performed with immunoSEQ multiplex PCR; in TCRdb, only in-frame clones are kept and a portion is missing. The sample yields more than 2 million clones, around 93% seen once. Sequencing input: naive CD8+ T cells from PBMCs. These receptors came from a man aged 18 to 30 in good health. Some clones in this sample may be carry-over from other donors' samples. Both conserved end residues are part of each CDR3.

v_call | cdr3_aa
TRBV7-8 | CASSYRDRVTHEQYF
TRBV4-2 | CASSVSGRGTGELFF
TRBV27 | CASSLASHYEQYF
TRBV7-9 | CASSPSQGARNTIYF
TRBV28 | CASSPGPFNQPQHF
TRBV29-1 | CSVEEYGYTF
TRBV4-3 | CASSQESFMNTEAFF
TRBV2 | CASSENLGLQETQYF
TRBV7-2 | CASSLLPLAGPYNEQFF
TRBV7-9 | CASSLLMEYYNSPLHF
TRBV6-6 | CASSYSTSVKYNEQFF
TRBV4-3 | CASSQGLLGQPQHF
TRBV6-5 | CASSYSGQGSEAFF